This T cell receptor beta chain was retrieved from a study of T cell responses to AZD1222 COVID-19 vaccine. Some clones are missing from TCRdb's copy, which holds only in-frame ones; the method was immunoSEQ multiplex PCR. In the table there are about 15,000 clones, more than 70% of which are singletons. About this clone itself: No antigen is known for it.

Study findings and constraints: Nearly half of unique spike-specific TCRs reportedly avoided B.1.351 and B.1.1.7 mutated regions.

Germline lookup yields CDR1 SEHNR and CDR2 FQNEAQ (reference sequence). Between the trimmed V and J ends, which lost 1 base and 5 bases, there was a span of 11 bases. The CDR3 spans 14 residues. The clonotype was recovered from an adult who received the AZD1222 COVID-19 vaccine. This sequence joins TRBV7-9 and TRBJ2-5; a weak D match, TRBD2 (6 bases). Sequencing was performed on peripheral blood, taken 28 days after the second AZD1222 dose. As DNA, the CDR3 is TGTGCCAGCAGCTTAGGCGGGGTTTGGGAGACCCAGTACTTC. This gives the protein CASSLGGVWETQYF. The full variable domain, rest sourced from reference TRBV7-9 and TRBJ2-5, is DTGVSQNPRHKITKRGQNVTFRCDPISEHNRLYWYRQTLGQGPEFLTYFQNEAQLEKSRLLSDRFSAERPKGSFSTLEIQRTEQGDSAMYLCASSLGGVWETQYFGPGTRLLVL.